Listed below are T cell receptor beta chains from one sample, sequenced in a study of response to subunit inactivated influenza vaccine. One entry per CDR3 protein results from TCRdb running MiXCR on the RT-PCR reads. Among about 520,000 distinct CDR3 sequences listed, over 25% were seen once. The sequenced sample was CD4+ T cells sorted from PBMCs, obtained 4 to 6 days after vaccination. These receptor sequences come from a man aged 45-65 years who received an inactivated influenza vaccine. Each CDR3 is given with its conserved first and last residue. The D gene is left open where the match is weak. Clone size is shown for a subset of rows, as once, few, many or a class of expanded clone.

D: NA; J: TRBJ1-5; V: TRBV19; size: few; CDR3: CASSAGPGSNQPQHF; DNA: TGTGCCAGTAGTGCCGGACCCGGAAGCAATCAGCCCCAGCATTTT
D: TRBD2; J: TRBJ2-7; V: TRBV29-1; size: NA; CDR3: CSVEGTSSPGEQYF; DNA: TGCAGCGTTGAAGGGACTAGCAGCCCAGGCGAGCAGTACTTC
D: NA; J: TRBJ1-1; V: TRBV7-2; size: few; CDR3: CASSPGGKAFF; DNA: TGTGCCAGCAGCCCCGGGGGAAAGGCTTTCTTT
D: NA; J: TRBJ2-1; V: TRBV10-3; size: many; CDR3: CAISSGGGAVYNEQFF; DNA: TGTGCCATCAGCTCAGGTGGGGGGGCCGTCTACAATGAGCAGTTCTTC
D: NA; J: TRBJ2-5; V: TRBV5-1; size: few; CDR3: CASSTETGVQETQYF; DNA: TGCGCCAGCAGCACAGAAACAGGAGTCCAAGAGACCCAGTACTTC
D: TRBD2; J: TRBJ2-1; V: TRBV28; size: many; CDR3: CASRRAGTSGHEQFF; DNA: TGTGCCAGCAGAAGAGCCGGGACTAGCGGCCATGAGCAGTTCTTC
D: TRBD1; J: TRBJ1-2; V: TRBV9; size: NA; CDR3: CASRGTGLNYGYTF; DNA: TGTGCCAGCAGGGGGACAGGGCTGAACTATGGCTACACCTTC
D: NA; J: TRBJ1-1; V: TRBV14; size: NA; CDR3: CASSGQLRGTEAFF; DNA: TGTGCCAGCAGCGGACAGCTCCGAGGCACTGAAGCTTTCTTT
D: TRBD1; J: TRBJ1-4; V: TRBV6-1; size: few; CDR3: CASSEPGGTNEKLFF; DNA: TGTGCCAGCAGTGAACCAGGGGGAACTAATGAAAAACTGTTTTTT
D: TRBD1; J: TRBJ1-5; V: TRBV10-3; size: many; CDR3: CAISVQGAGQPQHF; DNA: TGTGCCATCAGTGTTCAGGGGGCAGGTCAGCCCCAGCATTTT
D: NA; J: TRBJ2-7; V: TRBV6-2/TRBV6-3; size: NA; CDR3: CASSSHQGTYEQYF; DNA: TGTGCCAGCAGTTCACACCAGGGAACCTACGAGCAGTACTTC
D: TRBD2; J: TRBJ2-1; V: TRBV20-1; size: NA; CDR3: CSARGGTSGIREQFF; DNA: TGCAGTGCTAGAGGAGGGACTAGCGGGATACGGGAGCAGTTCTTC
D: NA; J: TRBJ2-3; V: TRBV24-1; size: NA; CDR3: CATSENRPGTDTQYF; DNA: TGTGCCACCAGTGAGAACAGACCAGGTACAGATACGCAGTATTTT
D: NA; J: TRBJ2-4; V: TRBV6-2/TRBV6-3; size: few; CDR3: CASSYSTREGGDLGIQYF; DNA: TGTGCCAGCAGTTACTCCACGCGGGAAGGAGGGGATTTAGGCATTCAGTACTTC
D: NA; J: TRBJ2-1; V: TRBV20-1; size: NA; CDR3: CSASVDFHEQFF; DNA: TGCAGTGCTAGCGTGGACTTTCATGAGCAGTTCTTC
D: TRBD2; J: TRBJ2-5; V: TRBV4-1; size: NA; CDR3: CASSHGTSGGPQETQYF; DNA: TGCGCCAGCAGCCACGGGACTAGCGGGGGTCCCCAAGAGACCCAGTACTTC
D: NA; J: TRBJ2-6; V: TRBV20-1; size: NA; CDR3: CSASPGGPGANVLTF; DNA: TGCAGTGCTAGTCCGGGGGGCCCAGGGGCCAACGTCCTGACTTTC
D: NA; J: TRBJ2-7; V: TRBV5-4; size: few; CDR3: CASSPLGGPSEQYF; DNA: TGTGCCAGCAGCCCCTTGGGGGGGCCATCCGAGCAGTACTTC
D: NA; J: TRBJ1-1; V: TRBV5-6; size: NA; CDR3: CASSSLEVTEAFF; DNA: TGTGCCAGCAGCTCTTTAGAAGTTACTGAAGCTTTCTTT
D: NA; J: TRBJ1-1; V: TRBV12-3/TRBV12-4; size: NA; CDR3: CASSLAPGRYSEAFF; DNA: TGTGCCAGCAGTTTAGCTCCAGGGAGGTACAGTGAAGCTTTCTTT
D: NA; J: TRBJ1-4; V: TRBV4-3; size: NA; CDR3: CASSHSAGAYGEKLFF; DNA: TGCGCCAGCAGCCATTCAGCGGGGGCGTATGGTGAAAAACTGTTTTTT
D: TRBD2; J: TRBJ2-3; V: TRBV11-2; size: few; CDR3: CASSLNPGTSGGVYDTQYF; DNA: TGTGCCAGCAGCCTAAATCCCGGGACTAGCGGGGGGGTATATGATACGCAGTATTTT
D: TRBD1; J: TRBJ1-1; V: TRBV3-1; size: NA; CDR3: CASSQTGGWTEAFF; DNA: TGTGCCAGCAGCCAAACAGGGGGCTGGACTGAAGCTTTCTTT
D: NA; J: TRBJ1-2; V: TRBV6-7; size: few; CDR3: CAENDGPDYGYTF; DNA: TGTGCCGAGAACGATGGACCTGACTATGGCTACACCTTC
D: TRBD2; J: TRBJ2-1; V: TRBV24-1; size: NA; CDR3: CATSDWDYLFF; DNA: TGTGCCACCAGTGATTGGGACTACCTGTTCTTC
D: NA; J: TRBJ2-3; V: TRBV6-5; size: NA; CDR3: CASSYFGDLGTDTQYF; DNA: TGTGCCAGCAGTTACTTCGGGGACCTAGGCACAGATACGCAGTATTTT
D: TRBD1; J: TRBJ2-3; V: TRBV7-2; size: NA; CDR3: CASSISGGVDTQYF; DNA: TGTGCCAGCAGCATCTCAGGGGGTGTAGATACGCAGTATTTT
D: NA; J: TRBJ1-2; V: TRBV25-1; size: once; CDR3: CASSESNEIIYGYTF; DNA: TGTGCCAGCAGTGAATCTAACGAGATTATCTATGGCTACACCTTC
D: TRBD2; J: TRBJ2-5; V: TRBV20-1; size: few; CDR3: CSAARGTQETQYF; DNA: TGCAGTGCAGCGCGGGGGACTCAAGAGACCCAGTACTTC
D: TRBD2; J: TRBJ2-5; V: TRBV12-3/TRBV12-4; size: many; CDR3: CASSLGLARQETQYF; DNA: TGTGCCAGCAGTCTAGGACTAGCGCGGCAAGAGACCCAGTACTTC
D: TRBD1; J: TRBJ1-2; V: TRBV12-3/TRBV12-4; size: NA; CDR3: CASRSGQDYGYTF; DNA: TGTGCCAGCAGATCCGGACAGGACTATGGCTACACCTTC
D: TRBD2; J: TRBJ2-7; V: TRBV5-1; size: NA; CDR3: CASSLTYSSGRGYEQYF; DNA: TGCGCCAGCAGCTTGACCTATTCTAGCGGGAGGGGATACGAGCAGTACTTC
D: TRBD2; J: TRBJ2-1; V: TRBV6-5; size: NA; CDR3: CASSYRVAGGDEQFF; DNA: TGTGCCAGCAGTTACAGGGTAGCGGGTGGGGATGAGCAGTTCTTC
D: NA; J: TRBJ1-4; V: TRBV6-6; size: few; CDR3: CASRQGRNEKLFF; DNA: TGTGCCAGCAGGCAAGGACGAAATGAAAAACTGTTTTTT
D: NA; J: TRBJ2-3; V: TRBV5-1; size: NA; CDR3: CASSLGPRVFGADTQYF; DNA: TGCGCCAGCAGCTTGGGACCTAGGGTTTTTGGAGCAGATACGCAGTATTTT
D: NA; J: TRBJ2-7; V: TRBV10-3; size: NA; CDR3: CARPGTRCYEQYF; DNA: TGTGCCAGGCCCGGGACACGCTGCTACGAGCAGTACTTC
D: NA; J: TRBJ2-5; V: TRBV10-2; size: NA; CDR3: CASSVRFGAGETQYF; DNA: TGCGCCAGCAGTGTAAGGTTTGGGGCGGGAGAGACCCAGTACTTC
D: NA; J: TRBJ2-6; V: TRBV2; size: NA; CDR3: CASSGASGSGANVLTF; DNA: TGTGCCAGCAGTGGCGCCTCAGGCTCTGGGGCCAACGTCCTGACTTTC
D: TRBD2; J: TRBJ2-7; V: TRBV6-2/TRBV6-3; size: NA; CDR3: CASRRLAGAYEQYF; DNA: TGTGCCAGCAGGCGACTAGCGGGGGCCTACGAGCAGTACTTC
D: TRBD1; J: TRBJ2-5; V: TRBV12-3/TRBV12-4; size: NA; CDR3: CASSDREFEETQYF; DNA: TGTGCCAGCAGTGACAGGGAGTTCGAAGAGACCCAGTACTTC
D: TRBD1; J: TRBJ2-7; V: TRBV20-1; size: NA; CDR3: CSASLGQGDYEQYF; DNA: TGCAGTGCTAGTTTAGGACAGGGGGACTACGAGCAGTACTTC
D: NA; J: TRBJ2-7; V: TRBV10-3; size: few; CDR3: CAISESGGLTYEQYF; DNA: TGTGCCATCAGTGAGTCCGGGGGATTAACCTACGAGCAGTACTTC
D: TRBD2; J: TRBJ2-3; V: TRBV6-5; size: NA; CDR3: CASSPSTSPNTQYF; DNA: TGTGCCAGCAGTCCCTCGACTAGCCCGAATACGCAGTATTTT
D: NA; J: TRBJ1-1; V: TRBV12-3/TRBV12-4; size: NA; CDR3: CASSFFSGNTEAFF; DNA: TGTGCCAGCAGTTTTTTTTCAGGGAACACTGAAGCTTTCTTT
D: TRBD2; J: TRBJ2-3; V: TRBV20-1; size: NA; CDR3: CSAPSGGIGDTQYF; DNA: TGCAGTGCTCCTAGCGGGGGGATCGGAGATACGCAGTATTTT
D: NA; J: TRBJ2-3; V: TRBV24-1; size: NA; CDR3: CATSGYTDTQYF; DNA: TGTGCCACCTCAGGATACACAGATACGCAGTATTTT
D: NA; J: TRBJ2-7; V: TRBV29-1; size: NA; CDR3: CSYRDGNYEQYF; DNA: TGCAGCTACCGGGACGGCAACTACGAGCAGTACTTC
D: TRBD2; J: TRBJ2-3; V: TRBV5-6; size: NA; CDR3: CASSSGLALDTQYF; DNA: TGTGCCAGCAGCTCGGGACTAGCTTTAGATACGCAGTATTTT
D: TRBD2; J: TRBJ2-3; V: TRBV2; size: few; CDR3: CASSDLWLTSGIDTQYF; DNA: TGTGCCAGCAGTGACTTATGGTTGACTAGCGGGATAGATACGCAGTATTTT
D: NA; J: TRBJ2-3; V: TRBV20-1; size: NA; CDR3: CSASPGEDTQYF; DNA: TGCAGTGCTAGTCCGGGGGAAGATACGCAGTATTTT
D: NA; J: TRBJ1-1; V: TRBV12-3/TRBV12-4; size: few; CDR3: CASTLGQVRTEAFF; DNA: TGTGCCAGCACTTTAGGGCAGGTACGAACTGAAGCTTTCTTT
D: NA; J: TRBJ2-3; V: TRBV29-1; size: NA; CDR3: CSATTPQGRTGDTQYF; DNA: TGCAGCGCAACAACCCCTCAGGGAAGAACCGGGGATACGCAGTATTTT
D: NA; J: TRBJ1-5; V: TRBV6-2/TRBV6-3; size: few; CDR3: CASSYHRGWLQPQHF; DNA: TGTGCCAGCAGTTACCACCGGGGGTGGCTTCAGCCCCAGCATTTT
D: NA; J: TRBJ1-1; V: TRBV5-6; size: NA; CDR3: CASSLVGTNMNTEAFF; DNA: TGTGCCAGCAGCTTGGTCGGGACAAACATGAACACTGAAGCTTTCTTT
D: TRBD2; J: TRBJ2-4; V: TRBV15; size: NA; CDR3: CATSKGRGVGNIQYF; DNA: TGTGCCACCAGCAAAGGGAGGGGAGTCGGGAACATTCAGTACTTC
D: TRBD2; J: TRBJ2-2; V: TRBV6-2/TRBV6-3; size: few; CDR3: CASRRTSGRANTGELFF; DNA: TGTGCCAGCAGACGGACTAGCGGGAGGGCTAACACCGGGGAGCTGTTTTTT
D: NA; J: TRBJ2-3; V: TRBV7-2; size: NA; CDR3: CASSSGGGDTQYF; DNA: TGTGCCAGCAGCTCAGGGGGAGGGGATACGCAGTATTTT